What follows are 5 T cell receptor beta chains derived from one specimen sequenced in a study of blood T cell repertoires in COVID-19. Here immunoSEQ multiplex PCR was the method, and the copy in TCRdb shows in-frame clones only, minus some. The table shows about 130,000 clones, with 84% occurring only once. The sequencing input was peripheral blood. The source is a woman aged 25 to 39 who had recovered from COVID-19.

The chain is built from TRBV3-1 (or the pseudogene TRBV3-2) and TRBJ2-1; 12 bases fit TRBD2. This CDR3 is built from 14 residues. CDR1 and CDR2 from the germline V gene are LGHDT and YNNKEL (reference sequence). J gave up 15 bases and V 5 bases, and 11 bases lay outside the gene matches. This CDR3 is CASSVGLAGTSWFF. CDR3 nucleotides: TGTGCCAGCAGCGTCGGACTAGCGGGAACGAGTTGGTTCTTC.

V usage is TRBV7-9 and J usage is TRBJ2-3, with 10 bases identical to TRBD2. Germline V lookup: CDR1 SEHNR, CDR2 FQNEAQ (reference sequence). V lost 5 bases and J lost 3; bases outside the gene matches: 8. The CDR3 spans 16 residues. CDR3 coding DNA: TGTGCCAGCAGCGGTTGGCTAGCGGGGGATACAGATACGCAGTATTTT. It yields the protein CASSGWLAGDTDTQYF.

The CDR3: CAISERTGTHGETQYF. In DNA form, the CDR3 reads TGTGCCATCAGTGAGCGGACAGGCACCCACGGAGAGACCCAGTACTTC. V and J are TRBV10-3 and TRBJ2-5; 7 bases align to TRBD1. This CDR3 has 16 residues. Trimming cost V 2 bases and J 4 bases; bases outside gene matches: 10. Germline lookup yields CDR1 ENHRY and CDR2 SYGVKD.

The chain links TRBV6-1 to TRBJ2-1; 7 bases are a match to TRBD1. Germline V CDR1 and CDR2: MNHNS, SASEGT. This CDR3 comprises 15 residues. J lost 12 bases, V lost 2 bases, and 13 bases had no gene match. CDR3 region: CASSERPDRVLGQFF. For the CDR3, the DNA is TGTGCCAGCAGTGAACGACCAGACAGGGTCCTTGGGCAGTTCTTC.

The rearrangement joins TRBV1 to TRBJ2-7; no DNA check was done on the table's D call, TRBD2. TRBV1 is tagged as a pseudogene. CDR3 length: 16 residues. As DNA, the CDR3 is TGCACCAGCAGCCAAGGGGTAGCGGGAGTCTCCTACGAGCAGTACTTC. Its translation is CTSSQGVAGVSYEQYF.